The 20 T cell receptor beta chains below come from one sample, sequenced in a study of blood T cell repertoires in COVID-19. The table came from immunoSEQ multiplex PCR; TCRdb's copy has only in-frame clones and leaves some out. The table includes approximately 380,000 clones, around 85% detected once. Material: peripheral blood. These receptors were obtained from a woman under 30 with acute or convalescent COVID-19.

The CDR3: CASSLIAIGGEQYF. The DNA for the CDR3 is TGCGCCAGCAGCTTGATCGCAATCGGAGGCGAGCAGTACTTC. J is TRBJ2-7 and V is TRBV5-1, with D perhaps matching TRBD2 (5 bases). The ends were cut back, 1 base at V and 6 bases at J, with 14 bases in the middle. CDR1 and CDR2 (germline): SGHRS, YFSETQ. This CDR3 is built from 14 residues.

The chain joins TRBV7-3 to TRBJ2-1; 10 bases are a match to TRBD2. In germline, CDR1 is SGHTA, CDR2 FQGTGA. After removal of 5 bases from V and 4 bases from J, the junction contained 5 bases not matched to a gene. The CDR3 runs to 15 residues. DNA for the CDR3: TGTGCCAGCAGCCTTGGACTAGCGGATTACAATGAGCAGTTCTTC. This encodes CASSLGLADYNEQFF.

This clone has a handful of counts. This chain links TRBV5-8 with TRBJ2-2; D remains ambiguous. The germline V and J ends were trimmed by 0 bases and 2 bases, with 11 bases remaining between them. This CDR3 comprises 16 residues. Per the germline V gene, CDR1 is SGHTS and CDR2 is YDEGEE. The CDR3 protein is CASSLGPARNTGELFF. The CDR3, as DNA: TGTGCCAGCAGCTTGGGGCCAGCGAGAAACACCGGGGAGCTGTTTTTT. Complete variable domain (other parts from reference TRBV5-8 and TRBJ2-2): EAGVTQSPTHLIKTRGQQATLRCSPISGHTSVYWYQQALGLGLQFLLWYDEGEERNRGNFPPRFSGRQFPNYSSELNVNALELEDSALYLCASSLGPARNTGELFFGEGSRLTVL.

The chain carries TRBV28 and TRBJ2-2; D might be TRBD2 (5 bases). Germline V gene data show CDR1 as MDHEN and CDR2 as SYDVKM. This CDR3 contains 16 residues. Trimming cost V 3 bases and J 1 base, with 12 bases left between them. The CDR3 bases are TGTGCCAGCAGTTTTGCCGGTGCGGGGAACACCGGGGAGCTGTTTTTT. Translating it yields CASSFAGAGNTGELFF.

This chain connects TRBV7-3 to TRBJ2-1, with 9 bases identical to TRBD2. Germline trimming cut 2 bases from V and 0 bases from J; bases unmatched to any gene: 8. Germline V CDR1 and CDR2: SGHTA, FQGTGA. This CDR3 has 18 residues. The CDR3 DNA is TGTGCCAGCAGCTTATGGGCTAGCGGGACAAACTCCTACAATGAGCAGTTCTTC. Translation gives CASSLWASGTNSYNEQFF.

The J gene is TRBJ1-2, the V gene TRBV28; 9 bases are a match to TRBD1. Germline trimming cut 4 bases from V and 4 bases from J; bases unmatched to any gene: 4. The CDR3 totals 14 residues. From germline, CDR1 is MDHEN and CDR2 SYDVKM. The chain's CDR3 is CASSWTGDFYGYTF. CDR3 nucleotide sequence: TGTGCCAGCAGTTGGACAGGGGACTTCTATGGCTACACCTTC.

This clone was counted a single time. The chain links TRBV27 to TRBJ2-3; possibly TRBD2 for D (5 bases). Germline assignment: CDR1 MNHEY and CDR2 SMNVEV (reference sequence). Trimming took 4 bases from V and 1 from J, leaving 9 bases between them. This CDR3 is 14 amino acids long. The CDR3, as DNA: TGTGCCAGCAGTTATCTAGCAGGCACAGATACGCAGTATTTT. This encodes CASSYLAGTDTQYF.

In regard to this clone: In the same sample, other DNA sequences code for this CDR3. The chain uses TRBV6-5 and TRBJ2-7; weak D call: TRBD2 (5 bases). V lost 0 bases to trimming and J lost 2 bases, with 5 bases between them. This CDR3 has 13 amino acids. Germline CDR1 MNHEY, CDR2 SVGAGI. CDR3 sequence: CASSYSRAYEQYF. The CDR3 nucleotides read TGTGCCAGCAGTTACTCGAGGGCCTACGAGCAGTACTTC.

The chain joins TRBV27 to TRBJ1-2, with TRBD1 matching over 9 bases. CDR3 length: 17 residues. V gave up 2 bases and J gave up 8 bases; unmatched junction bases: 15. Germline CDR1 is MNHEY and CDR2 is SMNVEV (reference sequence). The chain's CDR3 is CASSLSAPLQGALGYTF. CDR3 coding DNA: TGTGCCAGCAGTTTAAGTGCGCCCTTACAGGGGGCGCTGGGCTACACCTTC.

V and J are TRBV10-3 and TRBJ1-6; 8 bases match TRBD1. The CDR3 contains 13 residues. Per the germline V gene, CDR1 is ENHRY and CDR2 is SYGVKD. V shed 10 bases and J 8 bases; nucleotides not matched to a gene: 7. CDR3 DNA sequence: TGTGCCACAGGACAGGGTGCTGATTCACCCCTCCACTTT. It specifies CATGQGADSPLHF.

This clone was seen only once. The chain carries TRBV7-9 and TRBJ1-1; no definite D call. V was shortened by 3 bases and J by 0 bases, with 11 bases between the two germline ends. The length of the CDR3 is 15 residues. Germline CDR1 reads SEHNR; CDR2 reads FQNEAQ (reference sequence). The CDR3 DNA follows: TGTGCCAGCAGCTTCGCGAACCTCATGAACACTGAAGCTTTCTTT. As protein: CASSFANLMNTEAFF.

This clone occurred a few times. The rearrangement uses TRBV7-3 and TRBJ2-1; TRBD2 matches at 12 bases. V was clipped by 4 bases and J by 9 bases; unmatched bases: 7. The CDR3 covers 15 residues. Germline-derived CDR1 and CDR2 are SGHTA and FQGTGA. The CDR3 loop is CASSSRTSGTGEQFF. CDR3 sequence (DNA): TGTGCCAGCAGCTCCCGGACTAGCGGGACGGGTGAGCAGTTCTTC.

This chain joins TRBV24-1 and TRBJ2-1, with D unclear. The CDR3 totals 12 residues. Germline assignment: CDR1 KGHDR and CDR2 SFDVKD. V lost 3 bases and J lost 10, with 9 bases in between. The CDR3 spells CATSDSDREQFF. CDR3 bases: TGTGCCACCAGTGATAGCGATAGGGAGCAGTTCTTC.

The gene calls are TRBV28 and TRBJ2-7, with D possibly matching TRBD2 (7 bases). CDR3 length: 14 residues. Germline V gene lookup returns CDR1 MDHEN and CDR2 SYDVKM. Trimming shortened V by 6 bases and J by 0 bases, and 12 bases separated the two germline ends. The CDR3 sequence is CASRGAGVSYEQYF. CDR3 coding DNA: TGTGCCAGCAGGGGGGCGGGGGTCTCCTACGAGCAGTACTTC.

This clone was seen a handful of times. This chain joins TRBV5-8 and TRBJ2-5; weak D call: TRBD2 (5 bases). Trimming stripped 4 bases from V and 1 base from J, with 17 bases between. This CDR3 has 16 amino acids. The germline CDR1 and CDR2 sequences are SGHTS and YDEGEE. The CDR3 nucleotides are TGTGCCAGCAGCCTGGCTTTCGGGGTCCTCCAAGAGACCCAGTACTTC. Translating gives CASSLAFGVLQETQYF.

The chain recombines TRBV3-1 (or the pseudogene TRBV3-2) with TRBJ2-7; 10 bases are a match to TRBD1. CDR3 size: 13 residues. V dropped 6 bases and J dropped 3; count of bases not matched to a gene: 2. The V gene's germline CDR1 is LGHDT and CDR2 YNNKEL (reference sequence). The CDR3 reads CASRRTGGYEQYF. The CDR3 DNA sequence: TGTGCCAGCAGGAGGACAGGGGGCTACGAGCAGTACTTC.

V gene TRBV7-3 combines with J gene TRBJ2-1; tentative D call: TRBD2 (6 bases). V was pared by 1 base and J by 4 bases, with 8 bases between. The CDR3 spans 14 residues. Germline V gene lookup returns CDR1 SGHTA and CDR2 FQGTGA. The CDR3 loop reads CASSLSGVYNEQFF. CDR3 nucleotides: TGTGCCAGCAGCTTAAGCGGGGTGTACAATGAGCAGTTCTTC.

V is TRBV28 and J is TRBJ1-5; D might be TRBD1 (5 bases). Germline V lookup: CDR1 MDHEN, CDR2 SYDVKM. Trimming shortened V by 4 bases and J by 5 bases, and 15 bases separated the two germline ends. This CDR3 has 15 amino acids. The chain's CDR3 is CASSSLDRGDQPQHF. The CDR3 DNA sequence: TGTGCCAGCAGTTCTCTCGACAGAGGAGATCAGCCCCAGCATTTT.

The chain links TRBV9 to TRBJ2-2; no clear D gene. The CDR3 extends over 12 amino acids. V lost 3 bases and J lost 4, with 4 bases in between. Germline V gene lookup returns CDR1 SGDLS and CDR2 YYNGEE. The CDR3 reads CASSDLTGELFF. The CDR3 DNA reads as TGTGCCAGCAGCGATCTCACCGGGGAGCTGTTTTTT.

Only a few counts were recorded for this clone. The chain couples TRBV7-9 to TRBJ2-1; 9 nucleotides agree with TRBD2. Germline V lookup: CDR1 SEHNR, CDR2 FQNEAQ (reference sequence). V gave up 5 bases and J gave up 4 bases; unmatched junction bases: 12. The CDR3 extends over 17 amino acids. The CDR3 here is CASSPPIRLAVYNEQFF. The CDR3 DNA reads TGTGCCAGCAGCCCACCGATCCGACTAGCGGTTTACAATGAGCAGTTCTTC.